A selection of T cell receptor beta chains follows, all from one sample in a study of human T cells and chemical hapten exposure. Each CDR3 protein is one row after TCRdb ran MiXCR on the RACE reads. This table has approximately 120,000 distinct CDR3 sequences, roughly 10% appearing once. The source material was whole blood, sampled in connection with sensitization to the hapten diphenylcyclopropenone (DPC). Receptors originate from a woman aged 35 to 49 with alopecia areata. Some clones in this sample may be carry-over from other donors' samples. Both conserved end residues are part of each CDR3.

j_call	v_call	cdr3_aa
TRBJ1-5	TRBV10-3	CAISGGDGNQPQHF
TRBJ2-5	TRBV21-1	CASSQKRIYVYRGVKTQYF
TRBJ2-5	TRBV6-6	CASSYTRTSGGFQETQYF
TRBJ2-1	TRBV11-3	CASSLGLRVRGEQFF
TRBJ1-6	TRBV27	CASSPGAGGAVNSPLHF
TRBJ1-5	TRBV11-2	CASSLAGNSNQPQHF
TRBJ1-1	TRBV7-2	CASSYQQTDATKAFF
TRBJ1-5	TRBV10-1	CASSQGFNQPQHF
TRBJ1-6	TRBV20-1	CSARGQSSYNSPLHF
TRBJ2-3	TRBV28	CASPPPAGGRSTDTQYF
TRBJ1-3	TRBV18	CASSQAGTGVRNTIYF
TRBJ2-3	TRBV6-6	CASSYRGVRGDTQYF
TRBJ2-3	TRBV11-3	CASSFGQDTQYF
TRBJ2-7	TRBV6-6	CASSLQGYEQYF
TRBJ2-3	TRBV4-2	CASSQDVFGTDTQYF
TRBJ1-6	TRBV7-2	CASSLGAGTRTNSPLHF
TRBJ1-5	TRBV12-3/TRBV12-4	CASSPPGGNQPQHF
TRBJ2-7	TRBV11-2	CASSGGSSGWQYF
TRBJ2-7	TRBV29-1	CSAGGVGEQYF
TRBJ2-4	TRBV5-1	CASSLLTGAMPFKNIQYF
TRBJ2-5	TRBV7-9	CASSPALATGIETQYF
TRBJ2-1	TRBV12-3/TRBV12-4	CASSLRGTGTYNEQFF
TRBJ1-5	TRBV12-3/TRBV12-4	CASAPRSNQPQHF
TRBJ2-2	TRBV2	CASQRGGVTGELFF
TRBJ1-2	TRBV20-1	CSAGGAGYGYTF
TRBJ1-6	TRBV6-5	CASSYSWGGLGVNSPLHF